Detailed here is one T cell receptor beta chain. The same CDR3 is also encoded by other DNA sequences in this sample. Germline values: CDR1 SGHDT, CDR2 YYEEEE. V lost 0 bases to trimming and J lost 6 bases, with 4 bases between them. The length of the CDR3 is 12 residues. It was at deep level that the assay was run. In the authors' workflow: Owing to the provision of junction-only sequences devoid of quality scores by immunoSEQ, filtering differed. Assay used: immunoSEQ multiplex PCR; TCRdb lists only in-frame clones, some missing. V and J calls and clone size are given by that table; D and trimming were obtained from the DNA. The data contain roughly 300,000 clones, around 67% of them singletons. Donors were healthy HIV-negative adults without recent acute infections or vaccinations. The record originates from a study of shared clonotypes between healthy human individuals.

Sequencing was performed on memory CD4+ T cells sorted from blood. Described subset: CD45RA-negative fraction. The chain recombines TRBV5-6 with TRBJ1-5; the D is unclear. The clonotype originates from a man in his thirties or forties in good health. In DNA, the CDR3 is TGTGCCAGCAGCTTGGTTGGTCAGCCCCAGCATTTT. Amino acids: CASSLVGQPQHF.